The 15 T cell receptor beta chains below all came from one sample that was sequenced in a study of shared clonotypes between healthy human individuals (TCRdb year 2020). Libraries were made using the immunoSEQ multiplex PCR assay. TCRdb limited this immuneACCESS table to in-frame rearrangements with V and J called. A share of clones is missing; checked studies link under half to unresolved V genes, and the rest is unexplained. The sample table lists 2 million to 2.5 million clones, 85% to 95% of them with a count of one. The ten largest clones add up to 0.39% of the sample. What was sequenced was naive CD4+ T cells from PBMCs. The sample's cell subset or site label, in plain terms: CD45RA+ positively selected. The receptors come from a man aged 18 to 29 in good health. Some clones in this sample may be carry-over from other donors' samples.

The chain carries TRBV5-8 and TRBJ2-2, with a tentative D call TRBD2 (5 bases). Looked up from germline, CDR1 is SGHTS and CDR2 is YDEGEE. Trimming cost V 5 bases and J 7 bases, with 18 bases left between them. The CDR3 covers 15 residues. The CDR3 protein is CASRQRAPGVGELFF. The DNA of the CDR3 is TGTGCCAGCAGACAACGGGCCCCCGGGGTCGGGGAGCTGTTTTTT.

The genes are TRBV5-1 and TRBJ2-3; D call uncertain. Trimming pared 4 bases from V and 0 bases from J, leaving 12 bases between. The CDR3 totals 15 residues. Germline CDR1 is SGHRS and CDR2 is YFSETQ. CDR3 sequence: CASSPSGVSTDTQYF. The CDR3 DNA is TGCGCCAGCAGCCCCTCTGGAGTTAGCACAGATACGCAGTATTTT.

The J gene is TRBJ1-2, the V gene TRBV7-9, with a possible D match to TRBD1 (5 bases). This CDR3 is 14 amino acids long. V dropped 1 base and J dropped 5 bases, with 11 bases sitting between them. The germline V gene has CDR1 SEHNR and CDR2 FQNEAQ (reference sequence). The CDR3 loop is CASSLDRQGYGYTF. CDR3 DNA: TGTGCCAGCAGCTTAGATAGGCAGGGATATGGCTACACCTTC.

In regard to this clone: In the same sample, other DNA sequences code for this CDR3. V is TRBV2 and J is TRBJ1-3; D not resolved. V was pared by 7 bases and J by 4 bases, with 8 bases between. The CDR3 totals 12 residues. Germline assignment: CDR1 SNHLY and CDR2 FYNNEI. CDR3 amino acids: CASKGDGNTIYF. DNA of the CDR3: TGTGCCAGCAAGGGAGACGGAAACACCATATATTTT.

The V and J genes are TRBV5-4 and TRBJ2-3; D is uncertain. Per germline, CDR1 SGHNT and CDR2 YYREEE (reference sequence). CDR3 length: 13 amino acids. Trimming took off 5 bases at V and 2 bases at J, with 9 bases between the two ends. The CDR3 DNA follows: TGTGCCAGCAGACCTGGAACCACAGATACGCAGTATTTT. Encoded protein: CASRPGTTDTQYF.

This clone occurred once. The chain employs TRBV18 and TRBJ2-5; 7 bases map to TRBD1. Per the germline V gene, CDR1 is KGHSH and CDR2 is LQKENI. The CDR3 contains 14 residues. Trimming at V came to 4 bases and at J to 2 bases, leaving 4 bases not matched to a gene. The CDR3 reads CASSRTTGQETQYF. The CDR3 DNA sequence: TGTGCCAGCTCACGAACGACAGGGCAAGAGACCCAGTACTTC.

This chain uses TRBV10-3 with TRBJ2-1; 7 positions match TRBD2. Germline values: CDR1 ENHRY, CDR2 SYGVKD. The CDR3 length is 16 residues. V lost 5 bases and J lost 0; bases outside the gene matches: 7. CDR3 nucleotide sequence: TGTGCCATCAGTATTAGCGGGTCAAGCTCCTACAATGAGCAGTTCTTC. Residues: CAISISGSSSYNEQFF.

The chain is built from TRBV7-6 and TRBJ2-7; 10 nucleotides agree with TRBD1. Germline values: CDR1 SGHVS, CDR2 FNYEAQ. The CDR3 has 15 amino acids. V lost 5 bases, J lost 5 bases, and 9 bases stayed unmatched. The CDR3 is CASSLPGQGSNEQYF. DNA of the CDR3: TGTGCCAGCAGCCTACCGGGACAGGGGAGCAACGAGCAGTACTTC.

This clone has more than one count but fewer than ten. The gene calls are TRBV28 and TRBJ2-7; D not certain. Germline CDR1 and CDR2: MDHEN and SYDVKM. Trimming shortened V by 6 bases and J by 1 base, and 7 bases separated the two germline ends. The CDR3 totals 12 residues. CDR3 region: CASRDPSYEQYF. CDR3 DNA sequence: TGTGCCAGCAGGGATCCTTCCTACGAGCAGTACTTC.

This clone came up once. The same CDR3 also results from other DNA sequences found in this sample. V is TRBV5-4 and J is TRBJ1-2, with D unclear. Trimming left V 0 bases short and J 0 bases short, with 6 bases between. Germline assignment: CDR1 SGHNT and CDR2 YYREEE (reference sequence). The CDR3 runs 14 residues. Here the CDR3 reads CASSLDGANYGYTF. For the CDR3, the DNA is TGTGCCAGCAGCTTGGACGGGGCTAACTATGGCTACACCTTC. Full variable domain (remainder filled in from reference TRBV5-4 and TRBJ1-2): ETGVTQSPTHLIKTRGQQVTLRCSSQSGHNTVSWYQQALGQGPQFIFQYYREEENGRGNFPPRFSGLQFPNYSSELNVNALELDDSALYLCASSLDGANYGYTFGSGTRLTVV.

V and J are TRBV5-1 and TRBJ1-2, with D unresolved. CDR3 length: 14 amino acids. In germline, CDR1 is SGHRS, CDR2 YFSETQ. Trimming cost V 0 bases and J 1 base, with 7 bases left between them. The chain's CDR3 is CASSLAGFNYGYTF. In DNA, the CDR3 is TGCGCCAGCAGCTTGGCAGGCTTTAACTATGGCTACACCTTC.

As regards this clone: Being one base from a much bigger clone, this may be a read error. The J gene is TRBJ2-1, the V gene TRBV6-5, with 9 positions matching TRBD2. The junction had 3 bases not matched to a gene; V was cut back by 6 bases and J by 0 bases. CDR3 size: 15 residues. The germline V gene encodes CDR1 MNHEY and CDR2 SVGAGI. The CDR3 loop is CASRVSGSSYNEQFF. DNA for the CDR3: TGTGCCAGCAGAGTTAGCGGGAGCTCCTACAATGAGCAGTTCTTC.

The rearrangement uses TRBV7-8 and TRBJ2-7, with 9 bases aligning to TRBD2. This CDR3 is 16 amino acids long. Germline values: CDR1 SGHVS, CDR2 FQNEAQ. Trimming removed 5 bases from V and 0 bases from J; junction bases left unmatched: 8. The CDR3 loop reads CASSSRLSGSSYEQYF. DNA for the CDR3: TGTGCCAGCAGCAGTCGGCTTAGCGGGAGCTCCTACGAGCAGTACTTC.

The gene calls are TRBV6-6 and TRBJ2-1; D is unresolved. Germline V lookup: CDR1 MNHNY, CDR2 SVGAGI (reference sequence). The CDR3 sequence is 12 residues long. V shed 5 bases and J shed 3 bases, with 5 bases lying between them. CDR3 DNA sequence: TGTGCCAGCAGTGTAAACTACAATGAGCAGTTCTTC. Its translation: CASSVNYNEQFF.

Concerning this clone itself: The same CDR3 can be traced to other DNA sequences in this sample. The chain employs TRBV6-5 and TRBJ2-7; 7 bases line up with TRBD2. The CDR3 contains 14 residues. The V segment lost 4 bases and the J segment 2 bases; nucleotides outside the gene matches: 5. Germline CDR1 and CDR2: MNHEY and SVGAGI. The CDR3 reads CASSSSGGPYEQYF. In DNA form, the CDR3 reads TGTGCCAGCAGTTCATCGGGGGGACCCTACGAGCAGTACTTC.